The sequence of this TCR beta chain was determined in a study of regulatory T cells in long-lasting Graves disease. The CDR3 consists of 14 residues. Germline V CDR1 and CDR2: MNHEY, SMNVEV (reference sequence). The V end lost 2 bases, the J end lost 5 bases, and 9 bases lay between the germline ends. To make TCR beta libraries, researchers used iRepertoire HTBI primers and Arm-PCR of CDR3 regions. MiXCR was run by TCRdb on the multiplex PCR reads, yielding one entry per CDR3 protein. The sample includes over 350,000 distinct CDR3 sequences, less than 25% of them seen just once. Specified time point: persistent/refractory GD, antithyroid drugs over 5 years with positive TRAb. Researchers made the TCR library from RNA that was extracted from PBMCs.

This receptor was obtained from a female donor with Graves disease. The chain carries TRBV27 and TRBJ1-4; no clear D. This material consisted of peripheral blood mononuclear cells (PBMCs), taken when the disease was refractory, from a patient treated with antithyroid drugs. The CDR3 DNA follows: TGTGCCAGCAGTTTAACATACCAAAATGAAAAACTGTTTTTT. Translated: CASSLTYQNEKLFF.